One and the same sample provided the 16 T cell receptor beta chains below, sequenced in a study of blood T cell repertoires in COVID-19. Only in-frame clones appear in the TCRdb table, and some are missing; sequencing was by immunoSEQ multiplex PCR. The sample shows under 300,000 clones, about 87% of them seen only once. Sequencing was done on a sample of PBMCs or T cells enriched from blood (not recorded which). These receptors originate from a woman between 45 and 65 years old who had recovered from COVID-19.

The chain couples TRBV4-3 to TRBJ1-1, with 9 bases fitting TRBD1. V shed 2 bases, J shed 3 bases, and the junction held 4 bases outside the gene matches. The V gene's germline CDR1 is LGHNA and CDR2 YSLEER. This CDR3 has 15 residues. The CDR3 nucleotides read TGCGCCAGCAGCCAAAGGGACAGGGCAGACACTGAAGCTTTCTTT. Amino acid sequence: CASSQRDRADTEAFF.

V usage is TRBV5-4 and J usage is TRBJ2-2; D unclear. CDR1 SGHNT and CDR2 YYREEE come from the germline V gene (reference sequence). The CDR3 is made up of 13 amino acids. The V end lost 0 bases, the J end lost 6 bases, and 6 bases lay between the germline ends. The CDR3 region is CASSLDAAGELFF. CDR3 coding DNA: TGTGCCAGCAGCTTGGACGCGGCCGGGGAGCTGTTTTTT. Filled out from reference TRBV5-4 and TRBJ2-2, the complete variable domain reads ETGVTQSPTHLIKTRGQQVTLRCSSQSGHNTVSWYQQALGQGPQFIFQYYREEENGRGNFPPRFSGLQFPNYSSELNVNALELDDSALYLCASSLDAAGELFFGEGSRLTVL.

The chain carries TRBV27 and TRBJ1-5; D perhaps matches TRBD1 (5 bases). Germline lookup yields CDR1 MNHEY and CDR2 SMNVEV (reference sequence). There are 17 residues in the CDR3. V was pared by 8 bases and J by 5 bases, with 25 bases between. CDR3 protein: CASRYQYRGGPDQPQHF. In DNA form, the CDR3 reads TGTGCCAGCCGCTACCAATACCGGGGGGGACCAGATCAGCCCCAGCATTTT.

The rearrangement uses TRBV6-2 or TRBV6-3 and TRBJ1-2; 8 bases agree with TRBD1. Trimming removed 4 bases from V and 5 bases from J; junction bases left unmatched: 12. The V gene's germline CDR1 is MNHEY and CDR2 SVGEGT. The CDR3 spans 16 residues. The CDR3 bases are TGTGCCAGCAGTTTCCTTCCGTCGACAGGGGTGTATGGCTACACCTTC. It is translated as CASSFLPSTGVYGYTF.

The CDR3: CASSLAVTSGADTQYF. The CDR3, as DNA: TGTGCCAGCAGCTTAGCGGTGACTAGCGGGGCAGATACGCAGTATTTT. This chain joins TRBV7-2 and TRBJ2-3; 11 bases fit TRBD2. The V gene's germline CDR1 is SGHTA and CDR2 FQGNSA. With 0 bases clipped from V and 4 bases from J, the junction kept 3 bases outside the gene matches. This CDR3 comprises 16 residues.

In regard to this clone: Within the sample, other DNA sequences also encode this same CDR3. As DNA, the CDR3 is TGCGCCAGCAGCCCACTAGCGGGAGGGCCCTACGAGCAGTACTTC. Translating gives CASSPLAGGPYEQYF. This chain connects TRBV5-1 to TRBJ2-7, with 13 bases lining up with TRBD2. V lost 4 bases and J lost 2; bases outside the gene matches: 3. CDR1 is SGHRS, CDR2 YFSETQ, per germline. This CDR3 is built from 15 residues.

The chain employs TRBV28 and TRBJ1-1, with 8 bases fitting TRBD1. V lost 6 bases to trimming and J lost 1 base; unmatched junction nucleotides: 4. This CDR3 comprises 14 residues. Germline CDR1 reads MDHEN; CDR2 reads SYDVKM. CDR3 bases: TGTGCCAGCAGAAGGACAGGGCGGAACACTGAAGCTTTCTTT. As protein: CASRRTGRNTEAFF.

The genes are TRBV5-1 and TRBJ1-2; TRBD1 matches 7 bases. The CDR3 runs to 13 residues. Germline V CDR1 and CDR2: SGHRS, YFSETQ. V dropped 5 bases and J dropped 3; count of bases not matched to a gene: 4. The CDR3 DNA reads TGCGCCAGCAGGACCGGGACAGACTATGGCTACACCTTC. It encodes CASRTGTDYGYTF.

The chain couples TRBV6-5 to TRBJ2-5; D is possibly TRBD2 (5 bases). CDR3 length equals 14 residues. Germline V gene lookup returns CDR1 MNHEY and CDR2 SVGAGI. Trimming removed 8 bases at V and 2 bases at J, with 15 bases between. CDR3 sequence: CASGLAWSQETQYF. In DNA form, the CDR3 reads TGTGCCAGCGGCCTAGCTTGGTCGCAAGAGACCCAGTACTTC.

The chain joins TRBV11-3 to TRBJ2-7, with 8 bases lining up with TRBD2. Germline CDR1 is SGHNT and CDR2 is YENEEA. The V gene end was trimmed by 5 bases and the J gene end by 0 bases; junction bases not matched to a gene: 6. This CDR3 is built from 15 residues. CDR3 nucleotide sequence: TGTGCCAGCAGCGCAAGCGGGAGCCTCTCCTACGAGCAGTACTTC. Protein: CASSASGSLSYEQYF. The variable domain in full, with the rest retrieved from reference TRBV11-3 and TRBJ2-7, is EAGVVQSPRYKIIEKKQPVAFWCNPISGHNTLYWYLQNLGQGPELLIRYENEEAVDDSQLPKDRFSAERLKGVDSTLKIQPAELGDSAVYLCASSASGSLSYEQYFGPGTRLTVT.

J is TRBJ2-5 and V is TRBV23-1; 8 nucleotides agree with TRBD1. TRBV23-1 is an ORF, and what it does is uncertain. V shed 7 bases and J 5 bases; nucleotides not matched to a gene: 18. The CDR3 contains 17 residues. The CDR3 region has the DNA TGCGCCAGCACCTGGGACAGGACTTTACTCGGTTGGGAGACCCAGTACTTC. Residues: CASTWDRTLLGWETQYF.

This clone was observed many times. The rearrangement joins TRBV15 to TRBJ2-3, with 7 bases lining up with TRBD2. The J segment lost 2 bases and the V segment lost 5 bases, leaving 4 bases of the junction unmatched. CDR1 LNHNV and CDR2 YYDKDF come from the germline V gene (reference sequence). CDR3 length equals 14 residues. CDR3 nucleotide sequence: TGTGCCACCAGCGGGGGACTATACACAGATACGCAGTATTTT. Amino acids: CATSGGLYTDTQYF.

This chain connects TRBV6-5 to TRBJ1-3; possible D gene TRBD1, 6 bases. CDR3 length equals 16 residues. Germline V gives CDR1 MNHEY, CDR2 SVGAGI. V lost 2 bases to trimming and J lost 0 bases, with 11 bases between them. This chain's CDR3 is CASSYTWTVSGNTIYF. The DNA of the CDR3 is TGTGCCAGCAGTTACACCTGGACAGTCTCTGGAAACACCATATATTTT.

The CDR3 spells CASSQAGTRNTGELFF. The DNA for the CDR3 is TGTGCCAGCAGCCAAGCCGGGACTAGAAACACCGGGGAGCTGTTTTTT. This chain uses TRBV4-2 with TRBJ2-2, with 8 positions matching TRBD2. The CDR3 spans 16 residues. The germline V gene encodes CDR1 LGHNA and CDR2 YNFKEQ. J lost 2 bases, V lost 1 base, and 3 bases had no gene match.

This chain links TRBV11-2 with TRBJ2-7, with 12 positions matching TRBD2. Germline loops: CDR1 SGHAT, CDR2 FQNNGV. After removal of 3 bases from V and 5 bases from J, the junction contained 5 bases not matched to a gene. The CDR3 extends over 15 amino acids. The CDR3 DNA sequence: TGTGCCAGCAGCTTCAGACTAGCGGGAGCCCACGAGCAGTACTTC. This gives the protein CASSFRLAGAHEQYF. The variable domain in full, with the rest retrieved from reference TRBV11-2 and TRBJ2-7, is EAGVAQSPRYKIIEKRQSVAFWCNPISGHATLYWYQQILGQGPKLLIQFQNNGVVDDSQLPKDRFSAERLKGVDSTLKIQPAKLEDSAVYLCASSFRLAGAHEQYFGPGTRLTVT.

This clone was picked up a small number of times. V is TRBV12-3 or TRBV12-4 and J is TRBJ1-2; D perhaps matches TRBD1 (5 bases). V was trimmed by 6 bases and J by 6 bases, leaving 11 bases between them. CDR3 length: 12 residues. The CDR3 DNA reads TGTGCCAGCAGGGAGGGGAGGGATGGCTACACCTTC. The encoded protein is CASREGRDGYTF.